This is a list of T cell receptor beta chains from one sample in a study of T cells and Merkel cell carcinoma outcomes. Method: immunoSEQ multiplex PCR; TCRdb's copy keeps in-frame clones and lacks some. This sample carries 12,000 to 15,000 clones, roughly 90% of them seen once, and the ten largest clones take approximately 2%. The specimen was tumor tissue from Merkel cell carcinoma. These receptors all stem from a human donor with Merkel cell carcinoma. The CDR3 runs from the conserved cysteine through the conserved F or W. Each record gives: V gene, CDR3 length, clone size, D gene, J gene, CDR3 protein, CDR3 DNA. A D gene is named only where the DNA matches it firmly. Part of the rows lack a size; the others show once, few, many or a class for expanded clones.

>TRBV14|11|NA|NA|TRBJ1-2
CASSPYYGYTF
TGTGCCAGCAGCCCTTACTATGGCTACACCTTC
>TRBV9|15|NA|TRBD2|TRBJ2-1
CASSARLAGGNEQFF
TGTGCCAGCAGCGCTAGACTAGCGGGAGGCAATGAGCAGTTCTTC
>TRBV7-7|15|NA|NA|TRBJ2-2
CASSPRPPGGGELFF
TGTGCTAGCAGTCCACGGCCCCCCGGGGGCGGGGAGCTGTTTTTT
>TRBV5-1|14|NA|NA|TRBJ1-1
CASSEDFRNTEAFF
TGCGCCAGCAGCGAGGATTTTAGGAACACTGAAGCTTTCTTT
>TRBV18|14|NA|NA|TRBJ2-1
CASSLPGHRNEQFF
TGTGCCAGCTCACTTCCGGGTCACCGTAATGAGCAGTTCTTC
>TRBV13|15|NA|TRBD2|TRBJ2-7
CASSIGLAGIREQYF
TGTGCCAGCAGCATCGGACTAGCGGGAATTCGCGAGCAGTACTTC
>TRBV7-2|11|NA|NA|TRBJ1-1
CASRLNTEAFF
TGTGCCAGCAGATTGAACACTGAAGCTTTCTTT
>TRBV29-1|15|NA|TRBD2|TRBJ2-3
CSAAGLAGSTDTQYF
TGCAGCGCCGCGGGACTAGCGGGGTCCACAGATACGCAGTATTTT
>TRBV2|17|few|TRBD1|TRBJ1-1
CASSGVAGGTMNTEAFF
TGTGCCAGCAGTGGGGTGGCAGGGGGCACTATGAACACTGAAGCTTTCTTT
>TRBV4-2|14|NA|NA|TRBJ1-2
CASSQDRAIYGYTF
TGTGCCAGCAGCCAAGACAGGGCAATCTATGGCTACACCTTC
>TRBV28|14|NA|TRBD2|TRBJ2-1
CASSSHGTSNEQFF
TGTGCCAGCAGCTCTCACGGGACTAGCAATGAGCAGTTCTTC
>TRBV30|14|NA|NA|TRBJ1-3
CAWRVTGSGNTIYF
TGTGCCTGGAGGGTAACGGGATCTGGAAACACCATATATTTT
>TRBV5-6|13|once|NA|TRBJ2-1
CASSPGYLKEQFF
TGTGCCAGCAGCCCGGGGTATCTGAAGGAGCAGTTCTTC
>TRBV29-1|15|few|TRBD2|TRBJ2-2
CSARRAGGPTGELFF
TGCAGCGCACGGCGAGCGGGAGGGCCGACCGGGGAGCTGTTTTTT
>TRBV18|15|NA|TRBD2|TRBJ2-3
CASSPSGGRTDTQYF
TGTGCCAGCTCACCTAGCGGGGGTCGCACAGATACGCAGTATTTT
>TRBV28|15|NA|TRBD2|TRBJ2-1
CASTLASGRVYEQFF
TGTGCCAGCACTTTAGCTAGCGGGAGGGTCTATGAGCAGTTCTTC
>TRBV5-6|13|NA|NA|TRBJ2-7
CASSRGPIYEQYF
TGTGCCAGCAGCCGAGGTCCTATCTACGAGCAGTACTTC
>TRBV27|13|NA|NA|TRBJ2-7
CASSLRRGYEQYF
TGTGCCAGCAGTTTACGAAGGGGCTACGAGCAGTACTTC
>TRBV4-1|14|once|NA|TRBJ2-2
CASSHLRTTGELFF
TGCGCCAGCAGCCACCTCCGGACCACCGGGGAGCTGTTTTTT
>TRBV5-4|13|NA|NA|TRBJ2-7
CASSLGGPYEQYF
TGTGCCAGCAGCTTGGGAGGGCCCTACGAGCAGTACTTC
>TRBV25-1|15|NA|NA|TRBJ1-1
CASSESGQMRTEAFF
TGTGCCAGCAGTGAATCCGGCCAGATGAGGACTGAAGCTTTCTTT
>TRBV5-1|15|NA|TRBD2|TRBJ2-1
CASSFSSGNHNEQFF
TGCGCCAGCAGCTTTTCTAGCGGGAACCACAATGAGCAGTTCTTC
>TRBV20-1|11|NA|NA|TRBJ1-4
CSVRLEEKLFF
TGCAGTGTCCGATTGGAGGAAAAACTGTTTTTT
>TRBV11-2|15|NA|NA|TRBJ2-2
CASSLGWRGTGELFF
TGTGCCAGCAGCTTAGGGTGGCGGGGCACCGGGGAGCTGTTTTTT
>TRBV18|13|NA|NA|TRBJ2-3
CASSDSRTDTQYF
TGTGCCAGCTCCGATTCCCGCACAGATACGCAGTATTTT
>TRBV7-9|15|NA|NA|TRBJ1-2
CASSFSRAGNYGYTF
TGTGCCAGCAGCTTTAGCAGGGCAGGGAACTATGGCTACACCTTC
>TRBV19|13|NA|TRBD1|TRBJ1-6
CASSMTGGSPLHF
TGTGCCAGTAGTATGACAGGGGGTTCACCCCTCCACTTT
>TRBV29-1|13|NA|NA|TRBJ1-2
CSVGAGVNYGYTF
TGCAGCGTCGGGGCGGGAGTTAACTATGGCTACACCTTC
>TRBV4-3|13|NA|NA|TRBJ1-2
CASSTRGGYGYTF
TGCGCCAGCAGCACTAGGGGTGGATATGGCTACACCTTC
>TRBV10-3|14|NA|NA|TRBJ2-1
CAISEPRFSEEQFF
TGTGCCATCAGTGAGCCTAGGTTTAGCGAGGAGCAGTTCTTC
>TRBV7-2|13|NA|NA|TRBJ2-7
CASSLEWGYEQYF
TGTGCCAGCAGCTTAGAATGGGGTTACGAGCAGTACTTC
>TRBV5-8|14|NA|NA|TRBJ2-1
CASVRDSTYNEQFF
TGTGCCAGCGTTCGGGACTCGACCTACAATGAGCAGTTCTTC
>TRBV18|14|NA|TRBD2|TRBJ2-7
CASSLRGGTYEQYF
TGTGCCAGCTCACTCCGGGGGGGAACCTACGAGCAGTACTTC
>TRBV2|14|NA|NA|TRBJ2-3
CASNEGLSTDTQYF
TGTGCCAGCAATGAGGGTTTAAGCACAGATACGCAGTATTTT
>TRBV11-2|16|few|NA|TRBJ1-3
CASSVGPLSSGNTIYF
TGTGCCAGCAGCGTGGGTCCCCTAAGCTCTGGAAACACCATATATTTT
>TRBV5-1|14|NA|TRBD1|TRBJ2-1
CASSKGTGDNEQFF
TGCGCCAGCAGCAAAGGGACAGGGGACAATGAGCAGTTCTTC
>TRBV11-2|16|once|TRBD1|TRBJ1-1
CASSSRLGQGNTEAFF
TGTGCCAGCAGCTCCCGTTTGGGACAGGGGAACACTGAAGCTTTCTTT
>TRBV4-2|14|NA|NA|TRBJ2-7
CASSPTGQTYEQYF
TGTGCCAGCAGCCCAACAGGGCAGACCTACGAGCAGTACTTC
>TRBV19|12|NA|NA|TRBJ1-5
CASSMLYQPQHF
TGTGCCAGTAGTATGCTTTATCAGCCCCAGCATTTT
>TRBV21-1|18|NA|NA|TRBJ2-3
CASSNGPFSRGGTDTQYF
TGTGCCAGCAGCAATGGTCCGTTTAGTCGGGGTGGTACAGATACGCAGTATTTT
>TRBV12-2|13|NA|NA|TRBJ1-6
CARGTGSNSPLHF
TGTGCACGAGGGACAGGGTCAAATTCACCCCTCCACTTT
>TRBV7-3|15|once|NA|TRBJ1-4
CASKSVALRNEKLFF
TGTGCCAGCAAAAGCGTTGCGCTGAGAAATGAAAAACTGTTTTTT
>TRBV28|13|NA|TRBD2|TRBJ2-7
CASSRGGTYEQYF
TGTGCCAGCAGTCGGGGGGGGACCTACGAGCAGTACTTC